The T cell receptor (beta chain) under discussion was sequenced for a study of blood T cell repertoires in COVID-19. About the research overall: Acute and convalescent COVID-19 specimens originated in the United States, Italy and Spain. From T cells, B-cell-depleted T cells, or PBMCs came the material, which was cDNA or gDNA.

CDR1 is MGHDK and CDR2 is SYGVNS in the germline V gene. The CDR3 has 13 residues. V was shortened by 8 bases and J by 3 bases, with 11 bases between the two germline ends. Study processing details: For nucleated cells, counts were estimated from reference gene primer amplification. The repertoire was sequenced with immunoSEQ multiplex PCR; TCRdb's copy has only in-frame clones and lacks some. V, J and clone size derive from that table, while D and trimming were established from the DNA sequence. The sample has nearly 15,000 clones; about 90% are singletons. The material sequenced was peripheral blood. This clonotype originated in a human donor in a cohort sampled during active COVID-19. V and J are TRBV25-1 and TRBJ1-3; a possible D gene is TRBD1 (5 bases). CDR3 sequence reads: CASGTGGGNTIYF. The CDR3 DNA is TGTGCCAGCGGTACGGGGGGTGGAAACACCATATATTTT.